Given below is one T cell receptor (beta chain) in context. The data originate from a study of T cell changes during pregnancy in multiple sclerosis. In germline, CDR1 is LGHNA, CDR2 YSLEER. The V end lost 1 base, the J end lost 7 bases, and 14 bases lay between the germline ends. The CDR3 spans 16 residues. Sequencing used immunoSEQ multiplex PCR; TCRdb keeps in-frame clones, though not all of them. The sample lists about 93,000 clones; about 92% were seen once. The starting material was peripheral blood, obtained after pregnancy. This receptor was identified in a female donor with multiple sclerosis, enrolled in a pregnancy study. V usage is TRBV4-3 and J usage is TRBJ1-6; TRBD1 is a possible D gene (5 bases). The CDR3 sequence: CASSQVGRARNSPLHF. CDR3 nucleotides: TGCGCCAGCAGCCAAGTCGGCAGGGCCAGAAATTCACCCCTCCACTTT.